This TCR beta chain was sequenced for a study of blood T cell repertoires in COVID-19. Overall study context: Researchers got acute and convalescent COVID-19 samples from the United States, Italy and Spain.

Profiling relied on immunoSEQ multiplex PCR, and the TCRdb table lists in-frame clones only, not all of them. This repertoire shows more than 95,000 clones, approximately 88% found once; its top ten account for roughly a quarter. V shed 5 bases and J 7 bases; nucleotides not matched to a gene: 5. The CDR3 loop spans 13 amino acids. CDR1 is MNHEY, CDR2 SVGAGI, per germline. This clone was seen once. The chain joins TRBV6-5 to TRBJ1-5; TRBD1 agrees at 7 bases. The receptor was derived from a man in his sixties with acute or convalescent COVID-19. Sequencing was performed on peripheral blood. Here the CDR3 DNA reads TGTGCCAGCAGTACTACAGGGGCCCAGCCCCAGCATTTT. Translated, it gives CASSTTGAQPQHF.